The entry that follows covers one TCR beta chain sequence. This entry comes from a study of OX40 agonist ivuxolimab in advanced cancers. Background on the study: The group had a mean age of around 60 years, ranged from roughly 23 to 90, and was 80% to 85% male.

The table came from immunoSEQ multiplex PCR; TCRdb's copy has only in-frame clones and leaves some out. The top ten clones hold roughly 22% of a sample with roughly 45,000 clones, 85% of them seen once. CDR3 length: 14 residues. V was clipped by 0 bases and J by 3 bases; unmatched bases: 2. Germline lookup yields CDR1 LGHNA and CDR2 YSLEER. Sequencing used CD4+ or CD8+ T cells sorted from blood, obtained in a trial of the OX40 agonist ivuxolimab. This clonotype originated in an adult with an advanced solid tumor such as melanoma, head and neck, liver or kidney cancer. The V gene is TRBV4-3, the J gene TRBJ2-7; 7 nucleotides align to TRBD1. The CDR3 DNA follows: TGCGCCAGCAGCCAAGAGAGGGACAGCTACGAGCAGTACTTC. It codes for CASSQERDSYEQYF.